Only one count was recorded for the clone carrying this T cell receptor (beta chain). Participants' reported clinical history set cohort assignment. This sample was taken from a study of blood T cell repertoires in COVID-19. Across the whole study: Collection of acute and convalescent COVID-19 samples took place in the United States, Italy and Spain. T cells, B-cell-depleted T cells, or PBMCs supplied cDNA or gDNA.

Repertoires were generated with immunoSEQ multiplex PCR, while TCRdb's copy carries only in-frame clones and drops some. The repertoire has 380,000 or so clones, roughly 86% of them found once; the top ten carry more than 2%. The CDR3 covers 16 residues. Germline assignment: CDR1 SGHRS and CDR2 YFSETQ. V shed 0 bases and J 6 bases; nucleotides not matched to a gene: 6. The V gene is TRBV5-1, the J gene TRBJ2-1; TRBD2 aligns across 10 bases. Sequencing was done on a sample of PBMCs or T cells enriched from blood (not recorded which). The receptor was derived from a woman in her forties with acute COVID-19. The CDR3 DNA follows: TGCGCCAGCAGCTTGGACCTAGCGGGGGTCCCCAATGAGCAGTTCTTC. Its protein product is CASSLDLAGVPNEQFF.